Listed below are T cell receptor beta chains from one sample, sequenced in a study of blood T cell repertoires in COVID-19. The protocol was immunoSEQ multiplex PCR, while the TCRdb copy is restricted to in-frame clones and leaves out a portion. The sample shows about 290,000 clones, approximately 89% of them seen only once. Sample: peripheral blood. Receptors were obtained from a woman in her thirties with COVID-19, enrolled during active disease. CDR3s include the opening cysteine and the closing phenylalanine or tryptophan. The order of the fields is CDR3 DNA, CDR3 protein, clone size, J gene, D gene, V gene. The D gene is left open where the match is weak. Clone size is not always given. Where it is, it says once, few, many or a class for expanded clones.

CDR3nt: TGTGCCAGCAGTCGGAAGGACAGCTCCTACGAGCAGTACTTC
CDR3aa: CASSRKDSSYEQYF
abundance: once
j_gene: TRBJ2-7
d_gene: .
v_gene: TRBV2

CDR3nt: TGTGCCAGTAGTATAGCCTACTCTGGGGCCAACGTCCTGACTTTC
CDR3aa: CASSIAYSGANVLTF
abundance: .
j_gene: TRBJ2-6
d_gene: .
v_gene: TRBV19

CDR3nt: TGTGCCAGCAGTTCTGGCGGGGGTGGTCGAAATGAGCAGTTCTTC
CDR3aa: CASSSGGGGRNEQFF
abundance: .
j_gene: TRBJ2-1
d_gene: TRBD2
v_gene: TRBV6-2/TRBV6-3

CDR3nt: TGTGCCAGCAGCTCAACAGGGGGGGGCTACAATGAGCAGTTCTTC
CDR3aa: CASSSTGGGYNEQFF
abundance: .
j_gene: TRBJ2-1
d_gene: .
v_gene: TRBV7-8

CDR3nt: TGTGCCAGCAGCGCTAGTTCTGGAAACACCATATATTTT
CDR3aa: CASSASSGNTIYF
abundance: .
j_gene: TRBJ1-3
d_gene: .
v_gene: TRBV3-1/TRBV3-2

CDR3nt: TGTGCCTGGAGTGCCGGACTTGGCAACGAGCAGTACTTC
CDR3aa: CAWSAGLGNEQYF
abundance: .
j_gene: TRBJ2-7
d_gene: .
v_gene: TRBV30

CDR3nt: TGTGCCAGCAGTCTAGCGGGGGCCAAGGGGGAGACCCAGTACTTC
CDR3aa: CASSLAGAKGETQYF
abundance: once
j_gene: TRBJ2-5
d_gene: TRBD2
v_gene: TRBV2

CDR3nt: TGTGCCACCCGGGAGCTATGGGGGGGCGGTGAAAAACTGTTTTTT
CDR3aa: CATRELWGGGEKLFF
abundance: .
j_gene: TRBJ1-4
d_gene: .
v_gene: TRBV19

CDR3nt: TGTGCCAGCAGCAAAGAATACCCAGGGGGCCAGGGCTACACCTTC
CDR3aa: CASSKEYPGGQGYTF
abundance: .
j_gene: TRBJ1-2
d_gene: TRBD1
v_gene: TRBV3-1/TRBV3-2

CDR3nt: TGCGCCAGCAGCACATCCGGGACAGGGTCTGAAAAACTGTTTTTT
CDR3aa: CASSTSGTGSEKLFF
abundance: .
j_gene: TRBJ1-4
d_gene: TRBD1
v_gene: TRBV5-1

CDR3nt: TGTGCCAGCAGCCAAGGTGGGGGGATGAACACTGAAGCTTTCTTT
CDR3aa: CASSQGGGMNTEAFF
abundance: .
j_gene: TRBJ1-1
d_gene: .
v_gene: TRBV4-2

CDR3nt: TGTGCCAGCAGCGGGCGGGGGACAGGGATAGGTGAGCAGTTCTTC
CDR3aa: CASSGRGTGIGEQFF
abundance: few
j_gene: TRBJ2-1
d_gene: TRBD1
v_gene: TRBV27

CDR3nt: TGTGCCAGCAGCTTGCGGGTGGCTGAAGCTTTCTTT
CDR3aa: CASSLRVAEAFF
abundance: .
j_gene: TRBJ1-1
d_gene: .
v_gene: TRBV7-9

CDR3nt: TGTGCCAGTACTCTTGGACAGGGGTTGGCCGGGGAGCTGTTTTTT
CDR3aa: CASTLGQGLAGELFF
abundance: .
j_gene: TRBJ2-2
d_gene: TRBD1
v_gene: TRBV19

CDR3nt: TGTGCCAGCAGTTGGACACCAGGAGACCCCTACGAGCAGTACTTC
CDR3aa: CASSWTPGDPYEQYF
abundance: .
j_gene: TRBJ2-7
d_gene: .
v_gene: TRBV28

CDR3nt: TGTGCCAGCAGCTTAGGCGGTGTCGGGGGACCCACAGATACGCAGTATTTT
CDR3aa: CASSLGGVGGPTDTQYF
abundance: once
j_gene: TRBJ2-3
d_gene: .
v_gene: TRBV7-9

CDR3nt: TGTGCCAGCAGTCCTAGGGGTCCCTCCGACACTGAAGCTTTCTTT
CDR3aa: CASSPRGPSDTEAFF
abundance: many
j_gene: TRBJ1-1
d_gene: .
v_gene: TRBV27

CDR3nt: TGTGCTACAGGGGGCCTCTTGAACACTGAAGCTTTCTTT
CDR3aa: CATGGLLNTEAFF
abundance: .
j_gene: TRBJ1-1
d_gene: TRBD1
v_gene: TRBV19

CDR3nt: TGTGCCAGCAGCTCCCCGGGGGGCTGGGGCTACACCTTC
CDR3aa: CASSSPGGWGYTF
abundance: .
j_gene: TRBJ1-2
d_gene: .
v_gene: TRBV5-4

CDR3nt: TGTGCCAGCAGTGAGGACGGGGGGTTTCGATCACCCCTCCACTTT
CDR3aa: CASSEDGGFRSPLHF
abundance: .
j_gene: TRBJ1-6
d_gene: .
v_gene: TRBV2

CDR3nt: TGTGCCAGCAGCTCACCCGGGACAGGGGTATATCACAATCAGCCCCAGCATTTT
CDR3aa: CASSSPGTGVYHNQPQHF
abundance: .
j_gene: TRBJ1-5
d_gene: TRBD1
v_gene: TRBV7-8

CDR3nt: TGTGCCAGTAGTATAGATCTAGCCAGATACTATGGCTACACCTTC
CDR3aa: CASSIDLARYYGYTF
abundance: once
j_gene: TRBJ1-2
d_gene: .
v_gene: TRBV19

CDR3nt: TGTGCCAGCAGGATACTAGTCTGGGACACCGGGGAGCTGTTTTTT
CDR3aa: CASRILVWDTGELFF
abundance: .
j_gene: TRBJ2-2
d_gene: .
v_gene: TRBV6-5

CDR3nt: TGTGCCAGCAGCCAAGCCACTAATCCGGGAGCTGAAGCTTTCTTT
CDR3aa: CASSQATNPGAEAFF
abundance: .
j_gene: TRBJ1-1
d_gene: .
v_gene: TRBV3-1/TRBV3-2

CDR3nt: TGTGCCAGCAGCGTGGGTCGTTCAGTGAACACTGAAGCTTTCTTT
CDR3aa: CASSVGRSVNTEAFF
abundance: .
j_gene: TRBJ1-1
d_gene: .
v_gene: TRBV5-4

CDR3nt: TGTGCCAGCAGCCAAGATCGTCCACCCCTCCACTTT
CDR3aa: CASSQDRPPLHF
abundance: few
j_gene: TRBJ1-6
d_gene: .
v_gene: TRBV3-1/TRBV3-2

CDR3nt: TGTGCCAGCAGCTCATTATTAGCAGGGTTCTCCGGCTACACCTTC
CDR3aa: CASSSLLAGFSGYTF
abundance: .
j_gene: TRBJ1-2
d_gene: .
v_gene: TRBV5-4

CDR3nt: TGTGCCAGCTCACCGGTTAGTGGGACCCAGTACTTC
CDR3aa: CASSPVSGTQYF
abundance: .
j_gene: TRBJ2-5
d_gene: .
v_gene: TRBV18

CDR3nt: TGTGCCAGCAGCTTCGCCTCTAGCGGGGGGGCGAACGAGCAGTACTTC
CDR3aa: CASSFASSGGANEQYF
abundance: once
j_gene: TRBJ2-7
d_gene: TRBD2
v_gene: TRBV5-6

CDR3nt: TGTGCCAGTAGTCCACAGGGGAGTACTGAAGCTTTCTTT
CDR3aa: CASSPQGSTEAFF
abundance: .
j_gene: TRBJ1-1
d_gene: TRBD1
v_gene: TRBV19

CDR3nt: TGTGCCAGCAGTTACGGCCTCAGGGTCTACGAGCAGTACTTC
CDR3aa: CASSYGLRVYEQYF
abundance: .
j_gene: TRBJ2-7
d_gene: .
v_gene: TRBV6-5

CDR3nt: TGCGCCAGCAGCCAAGGTGGGCGGGGGCCCCCCTCCTACGAGCAGTACTTC
CDR3aa: CASSQGGRGPPSYEQYF
abundance: .
j_gene: TRBJ2-7
d_gene: .
v_gene: TRBV4-1

CDR3nt: TGTGCCAGCAGTCCCCCGGGGGAGAGCTCCTACGAGCAGTACTTC
CDR3aa: CASSPPGESSYEQYF
abundance: .
j_gene: TRBJ2-7
d_gene: .
v_gene: TRBV27

CDR3nt: TGTGCCAGCAGACCTCAGGGAGGGGATACGCAGTATTTT
CDR3aa: CASRPQGGDTQYF
abundance: few
j_gene: TRBJ2-3
d_gene: TRBD2
v_gene: TRBV12-3/TRBV12-4

CDR3nt: TGTGCCAGCACAAGACAGGGCTATGAGACCCAGTACTTC
CDR3aa: CASTRQGYETQYF
abundance: .
j_gene: TRBJ2-5
d_gene: TRBD1
v_gene: TRBV12-3/TRBV12-4

CDR3nt: TGTGCCAGCAGACCGGGACTAGCGTTCGGCTACGAGCAGTACTTC
CDR3aa: CASRPGLAFGYEQYF
abundance: .
j_gene: TRBJ2-7
d_gene: TRBD2
v_gene: TRBV28

CDR3nt: TGTGCCAGCAGCTCCCCAAGAGATGCTGGGACCCAGTACTTC
CDR3aa: CASSSPRDAGTQYF
abundance: .
j_gene: TRBJ2-5
d_gene: .
v_gene: TRBV11-2

CDR3nt: TGTGCCAGCAGCTGGGGACTAGCGGGGGCCCCACCCAGCGGGGAGCTGTTTTTT
CDR3aa: CASSWGLAGAPPSGELFF
abundance: .
j_gene: TRBJ2-2
d_gene: TRBD2
v_gene: TRBV3-1/TRBV3-2

CDR3nt: TGCGCCAGCAGCCACGCCACAGGCCCCAAGACTGAAGCTTTCTTT
CDR3aa: CASSHATGPKTEAFF
abundance: .
j_gene: TRBJ1-1
d_gene: .
v_gene: TRBV4-1

CDR3nt: TGTGCCAGCAGCCCGCCGACAGACCTTTACGAGCAGTACTTC
CDR3aa: CASSPPTDLYEQYF
abundance: .
j_gene: TRBJ2-7
d_gene: .
v_gene: TRBV7-9

CDR3nt: TGCGCCAGCAGCCGAGGGCAGGAGCCCACCTTC
CDR3aa: CASSRGQEPTF
abundance: once
j_gene: TRBJ1-2
d_gene: .
v_gene: TRBV4-1

CDR3nt: TGCAGCGTCCGGACAGGGGAGTGGTCGAACACTGAAGCTTTCTTT
CDR3aa: CSVRTGEWSNTEAFF
abundance: .
j_gene: TRBJ1-1
d_gene: TRBD1
v_gene: TRBV29-1